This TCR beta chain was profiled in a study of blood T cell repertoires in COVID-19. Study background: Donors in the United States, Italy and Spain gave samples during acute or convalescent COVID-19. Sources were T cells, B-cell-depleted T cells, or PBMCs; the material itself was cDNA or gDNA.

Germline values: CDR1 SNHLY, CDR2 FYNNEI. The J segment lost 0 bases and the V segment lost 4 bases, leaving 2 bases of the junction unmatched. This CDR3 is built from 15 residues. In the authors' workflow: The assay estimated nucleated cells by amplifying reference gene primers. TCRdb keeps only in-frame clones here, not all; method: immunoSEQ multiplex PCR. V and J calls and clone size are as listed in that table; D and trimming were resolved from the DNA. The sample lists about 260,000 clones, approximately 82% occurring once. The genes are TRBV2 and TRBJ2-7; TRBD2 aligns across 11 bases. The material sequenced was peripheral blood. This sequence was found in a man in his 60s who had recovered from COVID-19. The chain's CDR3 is CASSATSGTSYEQYF. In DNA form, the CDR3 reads TGTGCCAGCAGTGCGACTAGCGGGACCTCCTACGAGCAGTACTTC.